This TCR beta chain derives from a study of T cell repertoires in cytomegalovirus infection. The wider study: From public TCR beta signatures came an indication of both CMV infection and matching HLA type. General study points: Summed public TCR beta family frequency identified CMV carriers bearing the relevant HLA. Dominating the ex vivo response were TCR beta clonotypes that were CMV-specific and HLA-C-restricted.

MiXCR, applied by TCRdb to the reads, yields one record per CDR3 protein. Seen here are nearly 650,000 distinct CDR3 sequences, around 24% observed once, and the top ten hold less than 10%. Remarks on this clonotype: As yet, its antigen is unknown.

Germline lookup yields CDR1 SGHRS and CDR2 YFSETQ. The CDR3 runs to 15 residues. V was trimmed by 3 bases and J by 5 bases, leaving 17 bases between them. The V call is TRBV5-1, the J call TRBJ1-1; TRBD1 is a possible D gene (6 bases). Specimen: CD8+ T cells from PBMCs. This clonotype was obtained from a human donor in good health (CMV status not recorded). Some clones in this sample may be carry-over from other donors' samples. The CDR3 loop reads CASSWTQGRRTEAFF. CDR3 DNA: TGCGCCAGCAGCTGGACACAGGGTCGTAGGACTGAAGCTTTCTTT.